The 26 T cell receptor beta chains presented below share a single source sample, sequenced in a study of Graves' ophthalmopathy and Graves' hyperthyroidism. CDR3 regions of TCR beta were amplified from RNA transcripts. HTBI primers primed a first-round RT-PCR, and a second-round multiplex PCR followed. Via MiXCR, TCRdb re-called the multiplex PCR reads, giving one row per CDR3 protein. The sample carries about 740,000 distinct CDR3 sequences, 35% to 50% recorded once. The sequenced sample consisted of peripheral blood. Every receptor here comes from an adult man with Graves' ophthalmopathy.

As regards this clonotype: This CDR3 is missing its conserved last phenylalanine or tryptophan, likely due to a read error. The limits of the CDR3 on the DNA are not certain, so only TCRdb's listed CDR3 is given. The V call is TRBV7-9, the J call TRBJ2-5; TRBD1, the table's D call, was not compared with the DNA. The CDR3 spans 10 amino acids, including both terminal residues. Germline CDR1 and CDR2: SEHNR and FQNEAQ (reference sequence). CDR3: CASRSGGGRV.

About this clonotype: Possible read error: a much larger clone is one base away. The chain couples TRBV29-1 to TRBJ1-2; no firm D call. The CDR3 loop spans 12 amino acids. Germline CDR1 SQVTM, CDR2 ANQGSEA. CDR3 sequence reads: CGVRPENYGYTF. CDR3 in DNA: TGCGGTGTTAGACCAGAAAACTATGGCTACACCTTC. The full variable domain, completed using reference TRBV29-1 and TRBJ1-2, is SAVISQKPSRDICQRGTSLTIQCQVDSQVTMMFWYRQQPGQSLTLIATANQGSEATYESGFVIDKFPISRPNLTFSTLTVSNMSPEDSSIYLCGVRPENYGYTFGSGTRLTVV.

This clonotype was counted between two and nine times. The CDR3 nucleotides read TGCGCCAGCACCACGGACAGGGAAGGGGAAAAACTGTTTTTT. Translated, it gives CASTTDREGEKLFF. V and J are TRBV5-1 and TRBJ1-4; 8 nucleotides match TRBD1. Germline V gene lookup returns CDR1 SGHRS and CDR2 YFSETQ. This CDR3 region has 14 residues. The V gene end was trimmed by 6 bases and the J gene end by 8 bases; junction bases not matched to a gene: 9.

The chain employs TRBV25-1 and TRBJ2-2, with TRBD2 matching over 9 bases. This CDR3 comprises 16 residues. V shed 6 bases and J 4 bases; nucleotides not matched to a gene: 9. From germline, CDR1 is MGHDK and CDR2 SYGVNS. CDR3 residues: CASSQEGLAATGELFF. CDR3 coding DNA: TGTGCCAGCAGCCAAGAGGGACTAGCTGCCACCGGGGAGCTGTTTTTT.

This clonotype was observed a handful of times. CDR3 in amino acids: CSASLSGRGRFEQYF. The CDR3 DNA reads as TGCAGTGCTAGCCTGTCGGGGCGGGGTCGGTTCGAGCAGTACTTC. V gene TRBV20-1 combines with J gene TRBJ2-7; perhaps TRBD2 as D (6 bases). The CDR3 has 15 residues. Trimming took off 3 bases at V and 6 bases at J, with 21 bases between the two ends. Germline V lookup: CDR1 DFQATT, CDR2 SNEGSKA (reference sequence).

This chain joins TRBV7-2 and TRBJ1-6, with 7 bases aligning to TRBD1. J was trimmed by 8 bases and V by 7 bases; bases with no gene match: 5. From germline, CDR1 is SGHTA and CDR2 FQGNSA. The CDR3 sequence is 13 residues long. The CDR3 loop is CASTTGEDSPLHF. The CDR3 DNA reads TGTGCCAGCACAACAGGGGAGGATTCACCCCTCCACTTT.

This clonotype came up a few times. CDR3 DNA sequence: TGCGCCAGCAGCTCGACCTACCGGGGGGAAAGCGAGGACACTGAAGCTTTCTTT. Translated: CASSSTYRGESEDTEAFF. The chain employs TRBV5-1 and TRBJ1-1, with a possible D match to TRBD1 (5 bases). Trimming took 3 bases from V and 3 from J, leaving 24 bases between them. The CDR3 sequence is 18 residues long. CDR1 and CDR2 from the germline V gene are SGHRS and YFSETQ.

This chain joins TRBV25-1 and TRBJ2-2, with TRBD1 matching 10 bases. CDR1 is MGHDK, CDR2 SYGVNS, per germline. The CDR3 covers 13 residues. CDR3 sequence: CARTGQGTGELFF. The CDR3 DNA follows: TGTGCTCGAACGGGACAGGGGACCGGGGAGCTGTTTTTT.

The chain links TRBV7-2 to TRBJ1-5, with D hard to call. The CDR3 extends over 14 amino acids. The germline V gene encodes CDR1 SGHTA and CDR2 FQGNSA. V lost 5 bases and J 1 base, leaving 9 bases between the germline ends. CDR3 nucleotide sequence: TGTGCCAGCAGCCCCGGGGAGAGCAATCAGCCCCAGCATTTT. This translates into CASSPGESNQPQHF.

This clonotype turned up a few times. The J gene is TRBJ1-5, the V gene TRBV20-1; a weak D match, TRBD1 (5 bases). The CDR3 is made up of 13 amino acids. The germline V and J ends were trimmed by 6 bases and 2 bases, with 11 bases remaining between them. The germline CDR1 and CDR2 sequences are DFQATT and SNEGSKA (reference sequence). CDR3 bases: TGCAGTGCCGAGGGGTTGGGCAATCAGCCCCAGCATTTT. Translation: CSAEGLGNQPQHF.

The chain uses TRBV2 and TRBJ2-7, with D possibly being TRBD1 (5 bases). Germline values: CDR1 SNHLY, CDR2 FYNNEI. Trimming removed 4 bases at V and 4 bases at J, with 14 bases between. This CDR3 is 14 amino acids long. As DNA, the CDR3 is TGTGCCAGCAGTGCTAGTTTACAGGCTTACGAGCAGTACTTC. Translation gives CASSASLQAYEQYF.

The chain has TRBV19 and TRBJ1-2; 10 bases are a match to TRBD1. Germline V gene lookup returns CDR1 LNHDA and CDR2 SQIVND (reference sequence). After removal of 5 bases from V and 6 bases from J, the junction contained 6 bases not matched to a gene. The CDR3 covers 14 residues. The DNA of the CDR3 is TGTGCCAGTAGTGTGGGACAGGGGCACGATGGCTACACCTTC. This sequence encodes CASSVGQGHDGYTF.

As regards this clonotype: Since the CDR3 does not end with the conserved phenylalanine or tryptophan, this likely comes from a read error. V is TRBV25-1 and J is TRBJ1-2; D is possibly TRBD1 (5 bases). The germline V gene encodes CDR1 MGHDK and CDR2 SYGVNS. The CDR3 totals 15 residues. Trimming stripped 5 bases from V and 3 bases from J, with 16 bases between. This CDR3 reads CASSYPSGRDYGYTL. The CDR3 nucleotides are TGTGCCAGCAGTTACCCCTCGGGACGGGACTATGGCTACACCCTC.

This chain joins TRBV10-3 and TRBJ2-7; D not resolved. The CDR3 covers 11 residues. CDR1 and CDR2 from the germline V gene are ENHRY and SYGVKD. Between the trimmed V and J ends, which lost 8 bases and 7 bases, there was a span of 12 bases. The CDR3 coding sequence is TGTGCCATCCTACAGACCGGGGAGCAGTACTTC. As protein: CAILQTGEQYF.

As regards this clonotype: Being one base from a much bigger clone, this may be a read error. The gene calls are TRBV6-5 and TRBJ2-7, with D possibly matching TRBD2 (5 bases). Germline CDR1 and CDR2: MNHEY and SVGAGI. This CDR3 has 13 amino acids. DNA for the CDR3: TGTGCCAGCAGTTATGGGAGCTCCTACGGGCAGTACTTC. It encodes CASSYGSSYGQYF.

In its sample, this clonotype was seen many times. The V and J genes are TRBV19 and TRBJ1-2; 7 bases are shared with TRBD1. V dropped 5 bases and J dropped 3; count of bases not matched to a gene: 6. CDR3 size: 14 residues. The germline V gene encodes CDR1 LNHDA and CDR2 SQIVND (reference sequence). CDR3 DNA: TGTGCCAGTAGTCCGTGGGACAGCCACTATGGCTACACCTTC. Protein product: CASSPWDSHYGYTF. Together with reference TRBV19 and TRBJ1-2, the CDR3 gives the full variable domain: DGGITQSPKYLFRKEGQNVTLSCEQNLNHDAMYWYRQDPGQGLRLIYYSQIVNDFQKGDIAEGYSVSREKKESFPLTVTSAQKNPTAFYLCASSPWDSHYGYTFGSGTRLTVV.

The chain links TRBV10-3 to TRBJ2-7, with TRBD2 matching over 7 bases. The CDR3 is 13 residues long. CDR1 and CDR2 (germline): ENHRY, SYGVKD. J was trimmed by 7 bases and V by 0 bases; bases with no gene match: 3. CDR3 protein: CAISESGLDEQYF. CDR3 sequence (DNA): TGTGCCATCAGTGAGTCTGGACTAGATGAGCAGTACTTC.

The sample holds many counts of this clonotype. This chain links TRBV7-8 with TRBJ1-2; D gene ambiguous. The CDR3 is made up of 12 amino acids. CDR1 and CDR2 (germline): SGHVS, FQNEAQ. The V end lost 0 bases, the J end lost 7 bases, and 6 bases lay between the germline ends. The CDR3 nucleotides read TGTGCCAGCAGCTTAGCTTCCGGTGGCTACACCTTC. It translates to CASSLASGGYTF.

The chain recombines TRBV7-9 with TRBJ2-2, with no clear D. The ends were cut back, 4 bases at V and 3 bases at J, with 15 bases in the middle. Germline-derived CDR1 and CDR2 are SEHNR and FQNEAQ (reference sequence). The CDR3 is made up of 16 amino acids. The CDR3 region has the DNA TGTGCCAGCAGCTCCTCCACCGCGAAGGACACCGGGGAGCTGTTTTTT. Translation: CASSSSTAKDTGELFF.

The rearrangement uses TRBV14 and TRBJ1-3; possibly TRBD1 for D (5 bases). The CDR3 totals 14 residues. V shed 3 bases and J shed 3 bases, with 9 bases lying between them. Germline assignment: CDR1 SGHDN and CDR2 FVKESK. Written as DNA, the CDR3 is TGTGCCAGCAGCCACGGCAGGGTTGGAAACACCATATATTTT. It is translated as CASSHGRVGNTIYF. Full variable domain (remainder filled in from reference TRBV14 and TRBJ1-3): EAGVTQFPSHSVIEKGQTVTLRCDPISGHDNLYWYRRVMGKEIKFLLHFVKESKQDESGMPNNRFLAERTGGTYSTLKVQPAELEDSGVYFCASSHGRVGNTIYFGEGSWLTVV.

Regarding this clonotype: A junction end diverges from the germline sequence, so it may reflect a read error. The genes are TRBV10-3 and TRBJ1-6; 7 nucleotides align to TRBD1. Germline CDR1 ENHRY, CDR2 SYGVKD. The CDR3 runs to 15 residues. The CDR3 spells CASSYTGQINSPLHF. CDR3 nucleotides: TGTGCCAGCAGTTACACGGGACAGATAAATTCACCCCTCCACTTT.

The chain has TRBV29-1 and TRBJ2-5, with TRBD2 identical over 10 bases. The CDR3 consists of 13 residues. After removal of 5 bases from V and 5 bases from J, the junction contained 5 bases not matched to a gene. Germline CDR1 SQVTM, CDR2 ANQGSEA. The CDR3 region is CSVSSGSRETQYF. CDR3 nucleotides: TGCAGCGTTTCTAGCGGGAGTCGGGAGACCCAGTACTTC.

Points on this clonotype: Since the CDR3 does not end with the conserved phenylalanine or tryptophan, this likely comes from a read error. This chain uses TRBV11-1 with TRBJ2-7; 11 bases fit TRBD2. Germline CDR1 is SGHAT and CDR2 is FQDESV (reference sequence). The CDR3 has 16 amino acids. DNA for the CDR3: TGTGCCAGCAGTTTAGCCCCTAGCGGGAGGCCTTACGAGCAGTACCTC. This encodes CASSLAPSGRPYEQYL.

This rearrangement joins TRBV5-5 to TRBJ2-7; 8 bases fit TRBD2. CDR3 size: 15 residues. The V gene's germline CDR1 is SGHKS and CDR2 YYEKEE (reference sequence). V dropped 4 bases and J dropped 7; count of bases not matched to a gene: 13. The CDR3 loop is CASSAGSGSVGEQYF. The CDR3 DNA follows: TGTGCCAGCAGCGCGGGCAGCGGGAGTGTGGGTGAGCAGTACTTC. Looking up the rest from reference TRBV5-5 and TRBJ2-7 gives the full variable domain: DAGVTQSPTHLIKTRGQQVTLRCSPISGHKSVSWYQQVLGQGPQFIFQYYEKEERGRGNFPDRFSARQFPNYSSELNVNALLLGDSALYLCASSAGSGSVGEQYFGPGTRLTVT.

This clonotype appeared many times. This sequence joins TRBV20-1 and TRBJ2-7; 8 positions agree with TRBD1. Per the germline V gene, CDR1 is DFQATT and CDR2 is SNEGSKA (reference sequence). V lost 7 bases to trimming and J lost 6 bases; unmatched junction nucleotides: 11. The CDR3 is 13 amino acids. CDR3 loop: CSVPGQAVIEQYF. The DNA of the CDR3 is TGCAGTGTCCCGGGACAGGCAGTTATCGAGCAGTACTTC.

To note about this clonotype: Mismatch with germline at one junction end may stem from a read error. The chain combines TRBV24-1 with TRBJ1-5; possible D gene TRBD1, 5 bases. CDR1 and CDR2 (germline): KGHDR, SFDVKD. This CDR3 comprises 14 residues. DNA for the CDR3: TGTGCCAGCAGTTACGTCGGGGGGAATCAGCCCCAGCATTTT. Protein sequence: CASSYVGGNQPQHF.